This T cell receptor beta chain was sequenced during a study of OX40 agonist ivuxolimab in advanced cancers. Across the whole study: Ivuxolimab was administered intravenously to patients at 0.01 to 10 mg/kg every 2 weeks. Cohort: about 80% men, mean age 60, aged about 23 to 80.

Looked up from germline, CDR1 is SGHVS and CDR2 is FNYEAQ. The CDR3 covers 15 residues. V dropped 3 bases and J dropped 2 bases, with 12 bases sitting between them. Patients were excluded for autoimmune disease history or systemic immunosuppression. TCRdb's copy holds only in-frame clones and misses some; the assay was immunoSEQ multiplex PCR. The table shows 45,000 to 55,000 clones, with 80% to 90% occurring only once. This clonotype originated in an adult with an advanced solid tumor such as melanoma, head and neck, liver or kidney cancer. The sequenced sample was CD4+ or CD8+ T cells sorted from blood, obtained in a trial of the OX40 agonist ivuxolimab. The J gene is TRBJ2-3, the V gene TRBV7-6; D may be TRBD2 (5 bases). The CDR3 here is CASSLSIDYTDTQYF. In nucleotides, the CDR3 is TGTGCCAGCAGCTTGTCTATAGACTACACAGATACGCAGTATTTT.